Below, 30 T cell receptor beta chains from the same sample are listed, as sequenced in a study of T cell responses to AZD1222 COVID-19 vaccine. TCRdb's copy holds only in-frame clones and misses some; the assay was immunoSEQ multiplex PCR. The repertoire holds some 160,000 clones, with around nine tenths as singletons. The source material was peripheral blood, sampled 28 days after the second AZD1222 dose. Receptor source: an adult who received the AZD1222 COVID-19 vaccine.

V is TRBV19 and J is TRBJ1-5; 7 bases are a match to TRBD1. Germline values: CDR1 LNHDA, CDR2 SQIVND (reference sequence). CDR3 length: 15 amino acids. The V and J ends lost 7 bases and 0 bases, in that order; junction bases with no gene match: 6. This CDR3 is CASKGQVHSNQPQHF. CDR3 DNA: TGTGCCAGTAAAGGACAGGTGCATAGCAATCAGCCCCAGCATTTT. Filled out from reference TRBV19 and TRBJ1-5, the complete variable domain reads DGGITQSPKYLFRKEGQNVTLSCEQNLNHDAMYWYRQDPGQGLRLIYYSQIVNDFQKGDIAEGYSVSREKKESFPLTVTSAQKNPTAFYLCASKGQVHSNQPQHFGDGTRLSIL.

The chain combines TRBV18 with TRBJ1-6; no reliable D call. CDR3 length equals 15 residues. Germline V CDR1 and CDR2: KGHSH, LQKENI. V lost 3 bases, J lost 7 bases, and 13 bases lay in between. CDR3: CASSPVVTPNSPLHF. The CDR3 DNA sequence: TGTGCCAGCTCACCGGTTGTGACCCCCAATTCACCCCTCCACTTT.

J is TRBJ2-3 and V is TRBV24-1; D might be TRBD2 (6 bases). Between the trimmed V and J ends, which lost 3 bases and 6 bases, there was a span of 24 bases. The CDR3 has 18 residues. The germline CDR1 and CDR2 sequences are KGHDR and SFDVKD. The CDR3 sequence is CATSDPKASGSLRDTQYF. CDR3 bases: TGTGCCACCAGTGATCCGAAAGCGTCCGGGAGCCTCAGGGATACGCAGTATTTT.

This clone was found once. The chain is built from TRBV7-9 and TRBJ2-3; D is perhaps TRBD2 (7 bases). This CDR3 has 17 residues. V shed 4 bases and J shed 2 bases, with 19 bases lying between them. Germline V gene sequence: CDR1 SEHNR, CDR2 FQNEAQ (reference sequence). The CDR3 loop reads CASSSREGGAHTDTQYF. The CDR3 DNA is TGTGCCAGCAGCTCACGAGAAGGGGGGGCCCACACAGATACGCAGTATTTT.

This chain joins TRBV29-1 and TRBJ1-2; D unclear. Germline lookup yields CDR1 SQVTM and CDR2 ANQGSEA. Trimming took 7 bases from V and 5 from J, leaving 11 bases between them. The CDR3 is 11 amino acids. The CDR3 loop reads CSGASGYGYTF. Written as DNA, the CDR3 is TGCAGCGGGGCCTCCGGGTATGGCTACACCTTC.

The rearrangement uses TRBV2 and TRBJ1-1; no firm D call. V gave up 10 bases and J gave up 8 bases, with 23 bases separating them. Germline assignment: CDR1 SNHLY and CDR2 FYNNEI. CDR3 size: 14 residues. This chain's CDR3 is CANQVGRVEKEAFF. Here the CDR3 DNA reads TGTGCCAACCAGGTGGGGAGGGTAGAAAAAGAAGCTTTCTTT.

The sample holds a few counts of this clone. This chain links TRBV5-8 with TRBJ2-7; D is ambiguous. This CDR3 is 15 amino acids long. CDR1 and CDR2 from the germline V gene are SGHTS and YDEGEE. Trimming took off 2 bases at V and 2 bases at J, with 14 bases between the two ends. CDR3 amino acids: CASSFATTDAYEQYF. The CDR3 DNA is TGTGCCAGCAGCTTTGCGACCACCGATGCCTACGAGCAGTACTTC.

The chain is built from TRBV18 and TRBJ2-1; D is unresolved. V was trimmed by 3 bases and J by 1 base, leaving 7 bases between them. From germline, CDR1 is KGHSH and CDR2 LQKENI. This CDR3 has 14 amino acids. CDR3 bases: TGTGCCAGCTCACCGGGTTGGTCCTACAATGAGCAGTTCTTC. It translates to CASSPGWSYNEQFF.

This chain connects TRBV6-2 or TRBV6-3 to TRBJ2-5, with 12 bases matching TRBD2. The germline V gene encodes CDR1 MNHEY and CDR2 SVGEGT. The length of the CDR3 is 17 residues. Trimming removed 2 bases from V and 1 base from J; junction bases left unmatched: 5. CDR3 nucleotides: TGTGCCAGCAGTTACATCACGGGACTAGCGGGCCAAGAGACCCAGTACTTC. It translates to CASSYITGLAGQETQYF.

This clone was seen more than once but under ten times. J is TRBJ2-7 and V is TRBV21-1; TRBD1, the D gene given by the table, was not confirmed from the DNA. TRBV21-1 is a pseudogene locus. CDR3 size: 16 residues. CDR3 region: CASSSRRDRVSYEQYF. CDR3 in DNA: TGTGCCAGCAGCTCCCGCCGGGACAGGGTGTCCTACGAGCAGTACTTC.

The chain is built from TRBV19 and TRBJ1-1; D call uncertain. The CDR3 totals 13 residues. The ends were cut back, 8 bases at V and 3 bases at J, with 13 bases in the middle. Germline V gene sequence: CDR1 LNHDA, CDR2 SQIVND (reference sequence). The CDR3 bases are TGTGCCAGTGGAGTCCGGACGGACACTGAAGCTTTCTTT. The encoded protein is CASGVRTDTEAFF.

J is TRBJ2-3 and V is TRBV10-1; TRBD2 aligns across 8 bases. Trimming cost V 2 bases and J 2 bases; bases outside gene matches: 3. Germline V lookup: CDR1 WNHNN, CDR2 SYGVQD (reference sequence). This CDR3 has 15 amino acids. Here the CDR3 DNA reads TGCGCCAGCAGTGAGCAGCGGGGGATCACAGATACGCAGTATTTT. Translating it yields CASSEQRGITDTQYF.

The gene calls are TRBV6-4 and TRBJ2-2; TRBD1 aligns across 7 bases. CDR3 size: 14 residues. V lost 6 bases, J lost 2 bases, and 3 bases stayed unmatched. CDR1 is MRHNA, CDR2 SNTAGT, per germline. The CDR3 region has the DNA TGTGCCAGCAGGGCAGGGGGTAACACCGGGGAGCTGTTTTTT. Its translation: CASRAGGNTGELFF.

This clone was seen a few times. The chain recombines TRBV10-1 with TRBJ2-1; 8 bases match TRBD2. The J segment lost 5 bases and the V segment lost 0 bases, leaving 9 bases of the junction unmatched. Germline V gives CDR1 WNHNN, CDR2 SYGVQD (reference sequence). The CDR3 extends over 17 amino acids. CDR3 residues: CASSESGARGVNNEQFF. CDR3 DNA: TGCGCCAGCAGTGAGTCGGGGGCGCGGGGGGTAAACAATGAGCAGTTCTTC.

This rearrangement joins TRBV18 to TRBJ1-4; 10 bases map to TRBD1. The CDR3 runs 15 residues. J was trimmed by 7 bases and V by 3 bases; bases with no gene match: 5. Germline lookup yields CDR1 KGHSH and CDR2 LQKENI. In DNA form, the CDR3 reads TGTGCCAGCTCACCCACGCGACAGGGGGCTGAAAAACTGTTTTTT. Translating it yields CASSPTRQGAEKLFF. The full variable domain, rest sourced from reference TRBV18 and TRBJ1-4, is NAGVMQNPRHLVRRRGQEARLRCSPMKGHSHVYWYRQLPEEGLKFMVYLQKENIIDESGMPKERFSAEFPKEGPSILRIQQVVRGDSAAYFCASSPTRQGAEKLFFGSGTQLSVL.

The rearrangement links TRBV2 to TRBJ1-1; the match to TRBD1 covers 8 bases. The CDR3 runs to 17 residues. The germline V gene has CDR1 SNHLY and CDR2 FYNNEI. J was trimmed by 2 bases and V by 4 bases; bases with no gene match: 12. The CDR3 DNA is TGTGCCAGCAGTGGCCTCGCAGTAGGACAGGGCAACACTGAAGCTTTCTTT. Amino acids: CASSGLAVGQGNTEAFF.

The CDR3 here is CASSYPTRGATEAFF. CDR3 in DNA: TGTGCCAGCAGTTACCCCACAAGGGGAGCCACTGAAGCTTTCTTT. V is TRBV6-2 or TRBV6-3 and J is TRBJ1-1; D perhaps matches TRBD1 (5 bases). Germline V gene sequence: CDR1 MNHEY, CDR2 SVGEGT. Trimming cost V 2 bases and J 4 bases, with 14 bases left between them. This CDR3 contains 15 residues.

The V gene is TRBV5-1, the J gene TRBJ2-7; 9 nucleotides match TRBD1. Germline V gene sequence: CDR1 SGHRS, CDR2 YFSETQ. V shed 3 bases, J shed 4 bases, and the junction held 8 bases outside the gene matches. The CDR3 has 15 residues. The CDR3 DNA is TGCGCCAGCAGCTGGAATTCCGGGACAGGGTACGAGCAGTACTTC. Its translation: CASSWNSGTGYEQYF. The whole variable domain, filled in from reference TRBV5-1 and TRBJ2-7, reads KAGVTQTPRYLIKTRGQQVTLSCSPISGHRSVSWYQQTPGQGLQFLFEYFSETQRNKGNFPGRFSGRQFSNSRSEMNVSTLELGDSALYLCASSWNSGTGYEQYFGPGTRLTVT.

This clone has more than one count but fewer than ten. The chain uses TRBV10-3 and TRBJ2-3, with a tentative D call TRBD2 (6 bases). V lost 6 bases, J lost 1 base, and 8 bases lay in between. This CDR3 region has 13 residues. Germline CDR1 and CDR2: ENHRY and SYGVKD. CDR3 nucleotide sequence: TGTGCCATCAGAAGCGGGCGCACAGATACGCAGTATTTT. Its translation is CAIRSGRTDTQYF.

V usage is TRBV5-4 and J usage is TRBJ2-7; no reliable D call. The CDR3 spans 14 residues. The germline CDR1 and CDR2 sequences are SGHNT and YYREEE (reference sequence). Trimming took off 0 bases at V and 1 base at J, with 8 bases between the two ends. As DNA, the CDR3 is TGTGCCAGCAGCTTGGACAGACCGTCCTACGAGCAGTACTTC. Amino acids: CASSLDRPSYEQYF.

The rearrangement uses TRBV11-2 and TRBJ2-5; the match to TRBD2 covers 12 bases. The junction had 10 bases not matched to a gene; V was cut back by 2 bases and J by 6 bases. CDR1 and CDR2 (germline): SGHAT, FQNNGV. There are 17 residues in the CDR3. The CDR3 loop is CASSLTLLAGGLKTQYF. The CDR3 nucleotides are TGTGCCAGCAGCTTAACTCTACTAGCGGGGGGTTTAAAGACCCAGTACTTC.

V usage is TRBV7-9 and J usage is TRBJ2-7; TRBD1 matches at 7 bases. Germline CDR1 SEHNR, CDR2 FQNEAQ (reference sequence). This CDR3 is 16 amino acids long. V was clipped by 5 bases and J by 0 bases; unmatched bases: 10. CDR3 in amino acids: CASSRGTTGVSYEQYF. The CDR3 DNA follows: TGTGCCAGCAGCCGTGGAACTACAGGGGTCTCCTACGAGCAGTACTTC.

This clone was observed a handful of times. The chain has TRBV4-3 and TRBJ1-4, with D possibly matching TRBD1 (6 bases). Germline values: CDR1 LGHNA, CDR2 YSLEER. Deletions cut 0 bases from V and 8 bases from J, with 16 bases between. The CDR3 is made up of 16 amino acids. The CDR3 protein is CASSQDWGGAGEKLFF. The CDR3 coding sequence is TGCGCCAGCAGCCAAGATTGGGGGGGCGCAGGGGAAAAACTGTTTTTT.

The chain carries TRBV6-1 and TRBJ1-4, with D maybe TRBD1 (5 bases). V lost 6 bases to trimming and J lost 14 bases, with 19 bases between them. The length of the CDR3 is 13 residues. CDR1 and CDR2 (germline): MNHNS, SASEGT. DNA for the CDR3: TGTGCCAGCAGATTTCGGGAGACTGGGACGCTGTTTTTT. Protein: CASRFRETGTLFF.

The V gene is TRBV5-6, the J gene TRBJ2-7, with D perhaps matching TRBD1 (7 bases). V lost 6 bases, J lost 3 bases, and 19 bases lay in between. This CDR3 is built from 15 residues. Germline V gene lookup returns CDR1 SGHDT and CDR2 YYEEEE. DNA for the CDR3: TGTGCCAGCAAGAAAGAGGGGGGACAGTACTACGAGCAGTACTTC. Translated: CASKKEGGQYYEQYF.

The CDR3 sequence: CASSLAAGSPFYEQYF. The CDR3 bases are TGTGCCAGCAGCTTAGCGGCCGGATCCCCATTCTACGAGCAGTACTTC. V and J are TRBV11-2 and TRBJ2-7, with D unresolved. There are 16 residues in the CDR3. Per the germline V gene, CDR1 is SGHAT and CDR2 is FQNNGV. V was shortened by 1 base and J by 3 bases, with 16 bases between the two germline ends.

J is TRBJ2-1 and V is TRBV27; possible D gene TRBD2, 5 bases. V gave up 3 bases and J gave up 1 base, with 13 bases separating them. Germline V gene lookup returns CDR1 MNHEY and CDR2 SMNVEV (reference sequence). The CDR3 runs to 16 residues. Here the CDR3 reads CASSFEGSWSYNEQFF. CDR3 nucleotide sequence: TGTGCCAGCAGTTTTGAGGGTTCCTGGTCCTACAATGAGCAGTTCTTC.

V and J are TRBV3-1 (or the pseudogene TRBV3-2) and TRBJ2-7, with TRBD2 identical over 8 bases. Germline CDR1 reads LGHDT; CDR2 reads YNNKEL (reference sequence). J was trimmed by 3 bases and V by 4 bases; bases with no gene match: 8. This CDR3 is built from 15 residues. The CDR3 reads CASSPRRGAHYEQYF. In DNA, the CDR3 is TGTGCCAGCAGCCCCCGGCGGGGGGCGCACTACGAGCAGTACTTC.

This chain uses TRBV5-6 with TRBJ2-7; 8 bases map to TRBD1. The ends lost 6 bases at V and 0 bases at J; junction bases unmatched: 2. Germline-derived CDR1 and CDR2 are SGHDT and YYEEEE. The CDR3 covers 13 residues. The CDR3 reads CASTTGGSYEQYF. CDR3 nucleotides: TGTGCCAGCACCACAGGGGGCTCCTACGAGCAGTACTTC.

The chain couples TRBV30 to TRBJ1-1, with D tentatively TRBD1 (5 bases). CDR1 is GTSNPN and CDR2 is SVGIG in the germline V gene (reference sequence). This CDR3 spans 14 amino acids. V shed 5 bases and J shed 1 base, with 14 bases lying between them. CDR3 amino acids: CAWEVGGTNTEAFF. Written as DNA, the CDR3 is TGTGCCTGGGAAGTCGGGGGAACGAACACTGAAGCTTTCTTT.